The 20 T cell receptor beta chains below all came from one sample that was sequenced in a study of cytomegalovirus exposure and HLA in healthy donors. Produced via immunoSEQ multiplex PCR; TCRdb's table is partial and in-frame only. The sample has 200,000 to 250,000 clones, roughly 85% seen once. What was sequenced was PBMCs. Source of these receptors: a woman aged 18 to 35 in good health and CMV-seronegative.

The chain combines TRBV2 with TRBJ2-1, with TRBD2 as a possible D gene (5 bases). The germline V and J ends were trimmed by 3 bases and 3 bases, with 9 bases remaining between them. Germline values: CDR1 SNHLY, CDR2 FYNNEI. The CDR3 is made up of 14 amino acids. This CDR3 is CASSDAGVYNEQFF. The CDR3, as DNA: TGTGCCAGCAGTGATGCCGGGGTCTACAATGAGCAGTTCTTC.

In DNA form, the CDR3 reads TGTGCCAGCAGCTTAGGAATAGGGTTACTTAACACTGAAGCTTTCTTT. It yields the protein CASSLGIGLLNTEAFF. The V gene is TRBV7-2, the J gene TRBJ1-1; D call uncertain. V was shortened by 1 base and J by 2 bases, with 14 bases between the two germline ends. This CDR3 region has 16 residues. Germline CDR1 and CDR2: SGHTA and FQGNSA. The full variable domain, with the rest looked up from reference TRBV7-2 and TRBJ1-1, is GAGVSQSPSNKVTEKGKDVELRCDPISGHTALYWYRQSLGQGLEFLIYFQGNSAPDKSGLPSDRFSAERTGGSVSTLTIQRTQQEDSAVYLCASSLGIGLLNTEAFFGQGTRLTVV.

This clone appeared a single time. The sample has other DNA sequences that encode this CDR3 too. The rearrangement joins TRBV5-1 to TRBJ2-5; the D gene is possibly TRBD2 (5 bases). There are 14 residues in the CDR3. Deletions cut 0 bases from V and 5 bases from J, with 11 bases between. In germline, CDR1 is SGHRS, CDR2 YFSETQ. CDR3 DNA: TGCGCCAGCAGCTTGGGACGGGGTCGGGAGACCCAGTACTTC. It yields the protein CASSLGRGRETQYF.

V usage is TRBV28 and J usage is TRBJ1-2; D is unresolved. Trimming took 5 bases from V and 4 from J, leaving 14 bases between them. The CDR3 consists of 14 residues. Germline V lookup: CDR1 MDHEN, CDR2 SYDVKM. As DNA, the CDR3 is TGTGCCAGCAGTCCCGGGCAGGCCCCCTATGGCTACACCTTC. It codes for CASSPGQAPYGYTF.

The rearrangement joins TRBV2 to TRBJ1-5, with TRBD1 identical over 9 bases. Germline V CDR1 and CDR2: SNHLY, FYNNEI. The CDR3 is 14 residues long. V lost 6 bases to trimming and J lost 7 bases; unmatched junction nucleotides: 7. The CDR3 here is CASSPTGGGQPQHF. The CDR3 region has the DNA TGTGCCAGCAGCCCGACAGGGGGAGGCCAGCCCCAGCATTTT.

J is TRBJ2-3 and V is TRBV9; TRBD2 is a possible D gene (6 bases). CDR3 size: 15 residues. CDR1 SGDLS and CDR2 YYNGEE come from the germline V gene. V was clipped by 0 bases and J by 0 bases, with 8 bases between them. CDR3 in amino acids: CASSVGRGSTDTQYF. Here the CDR3 DNA reads TGTGCCAGCAGCGTAGGGAGGGGTAGCACAGATACGCAGTATTTT.

V usage is TRBV15 and J usage is TRBJ2-2, with D perhaps matching TRBD1 or TRBD2 (5 bases each). The V gene lost 3 bases and the J gene lost 1 base, with 15 bases spanning the gap. The germline V gene encodes CDR1 LNHNV and CDR2 YYDKDF (reference sequence). The CDR3 spans 17 residues. CDR3 sequence reads: CATSRLSGTLNTGELFF. For the CDR3, the DNA is TGTGCCACCAGCAGGCTTTCCGGGACCCTGAACACCGGGGAGCTGTTTTTT. Full variable domain (rest looked up from reference TRBV15 and TRBJ2-2): DAMVIQNPRYQVTQFGKPVTLSCSQTLNHNVMYWYQQKSSQAPKLLFHYYDKDFNNEADTPDNFQSRRPNTSFCFLDIRSPGLGDTAMYLCATSRLSGTLNTGELFFGEGSRLTVL.

This chain connects TRBV6-5 to TRBJ2-2; D possibly corresponds to TRBD1 (6 bases). The CDR3 contains 16 residues. The V gene's germline CDR1 is MNHEY and CDR2 SVGAGI. Trimming removed 2 bases at V and 2 bases at J, with 12 bases between. CDR3 sequence (DNA): TGTGCCAGCAGTTACACTCGACAGGTTAACACCGGGGAGCTGTTTTTT. Its protein product is CASSYTRQVNTGELFF.

V is TRBV9 and J is TRBJ1-1; TRBD1 aligns across 8 bases. Losses at the gene ends were 3 bases for V and 5 bases for J; bases not matched to a gene: 12. The CDR3 contains 16 residues. Per germline, CDR1 SGDLS and CDR2 YYNGEE. CDR3 coding DNA: TGTGCCAGCAGCGCGCGGCAGGGGGCTACAAATACTGAAGCTTTCTTT. It translates to CASSARQGATNTEAFF.

The chain couples TRBV18 to TRBJ1-1; D is unclear. Germline values: CDR1 KGHSH, CDR2 LQKENI. V was cut by 3 bases and J by 4 bases, with 9 bases left in between. This CDR3 has 13 amino acids. The CDR3 region is CASSPQPGTEAFF. In DNA form, the CDR3 reads TGTGCCAGCTCACCGCAACCAGGCACTGAAGCTTTCTTT. Looking up the rest from reference TRBV18 and TRBJ1-1 gives the full variable domain: NAGVMQNPRHLVRRRGQEARLRCSPMKGHSHVYWYRQLPEEGLKFMVYLQKENIIDESGMPKERFSAEFPKEGPSILRIQQVVRGDSAAYFCASSPQPGTEAFFGQGTRLTVV.

V and J are TRBV4-1 and TRBJ2-2; TRBD1 might be the D (7 bases). Germline assignment: CDR1 MGHRA and CDR2 YSYEKL. Trimming left V 5 bases short and J 5 bases short, with 15 bases between. The CDR3 totals 15 residues. CDR3 residues: CASSGTGAGTGELFF. Written as DNA, the CDR3 is TGCGCCAGCAGCGGAACAGGGGCGGGGACCGGGGAGCTGTTTTTT.

The V and J genes are TRBV2 and TRBJ1-2; no clear D. This CDR3 has 14 residues. The germline V and J ends were trimmed by 1 base and 1 base, with 7 bases remaining between them. Germline CDR1 and CDR2: SNHLY and FYNNEI. The CDR3 DNA reads TGTGCCAGCAGTGAAGAAGGCATTAACTATGGCTACACCTTC. Translating it yields CASSEEGINYGYTF. The full variable domain, completed using reference TRBV2 and TRBJ1-2, is EPEVTQTPSHQVTQMGQEVILRCVPISNHLYFYWYRQILGQKVEFLVSFYNNEISEKSEIFDDQFSVERPDGSNFTLKIRSTKLEDSAMYFCASSEEGINYGYTFGSGTRLTVV.

This chain uses TRBV30 with TRBJ1-5; D uncertain. CDR3 length equals 15 residues. Germline V gives CDR1 GTSNPN, CDR2 SVGIG (reference sequence). Trimming stripped 0 bases from V and 7 bases from J, with 16 bases between. The CDR3 loop is CAWSVSVPGRQPQHF. The CDR3 DNA sequence: TGTGCCTGGAGTGTCTCTGTCCCCGGGAGGCAGCCCCAGCATTTT.

The gene calls are TRBV27 and TRBJ2-1, with 9 bases that match TRBD1. CDR1 is MNHEY and CDR2 is SMNVEV in the germline V gene (reference sequence). V gave up 5 bases and J gave up 0 bases; unmatched junction bases: 8. The CDR3 runs to 17 residues. DNA for the CDR3: TGTGCCAGCAGTACCCAACAGGGGGCCTTCTCCTACAATGAGCAGTTCTTC. Residues: CASSTQQGAFSYNEQFF.

The gene calls are TRBV7-9 and TRBJ1-1; D possibly corresponds to TRBD1 (5 bases). Germline lookup yields CDR1 SEHNR and CDR2 FQNEAQ (reference sequence). The CDR3 sequence is 13 residues long. Between the trimmed V and J ends, which lost 7 bases and 5 bases, there was a span of 14 bases. CDR3 protein: CASTGGLGTEAFF. As DNA, the CDR3 is TGTGCCAGCACCGGGGGGTTGGGAACTGAAGCTTTCTTT.

About this clone: Additional DNA sequences in this sample encode the identical CDR3. V gene TRBV5-6 combines with J gene TRBJ2-1; 7 bases map to TRBD2. The CDR3 is 13 amino acids. V was pared by 2 bases and J by 7 bases, with 3 bases of the junction left unmatched. Germline values: CDR1 SGHDT, CDR2 YYEEEE. CDR3 DNA sequence: TGTGCCAGCAGCTTAGGCGGGAGTAATGAGCAGTTCTTC. This encodes CASSLGGSNEQFF. Full variable domain (missing parts from reference TRBV5-6 and TRBJ2-1): DAGVTQSPTHLIKTRGQQVTLRCSPKSGHDTVSWYQQALGQGPQFIFQYYEEEERQRGNFPDRFSGHQFPNYSSELNVNALLLGDSALYLCASSLGGSNEQFFGPGTRLTVL.

V is TRBV9 and J is TRBJ2-3; 16 nucleotides align to TRBD2. This CDR3 has 19 amino acids. With 0 bases clipped from V and 6 bases from J, the junction kept 10 bases outside the gene matches. The V gene's germline CDR1 is SGDLS and CDR2 YYNGEE. CDR3 sequence (DNA): TGTGCCAGCAGCGTAGCTACTGGGACTAGCGGGAGGGGTAAGGATACGCAGTATTTT. This sequence encodes CASSVATGTSGRGKDTQYF. Based on the CDR3 plus reference TRBV9 and TRBJ2-3, the full variable domain is DSGVTQTPKHLITATGQRVTLRCSPRSGDLSVYWYQQSLDQGLQFLIQYYNGEERAKGNILERFSAQQFPDLHSELNLSSLELGDSALYFCASSVATGTSGRGKDTQYFGPGTRLTVL.

This clone has just one count. The genes are TRBV5-1 and TRBJ1-2; no clear D. Trimming stripped 5 bases from V and 4 bases from J, with 6 bases between. The germline V gene encodes CDR1 SGHRS and CDR2 YFSETQ. This CDR3 contains 11 residues. The CDR3 here is CASSAGYGYTF. In DNA, the CDR3 is TGCGCCAGCAGTGCAGGCTATGGCTACACCTTC.

This clone came up a few times. The rearrangement uses TRBV5-1 and TRBJ2-7; TRBD1 matches 11 bases. There are 14 residues in the CDR3. The J segment lost 4 bases and the V segment lost 4 bases, leaving 4 bases of the junction unmatched. Germline values: CDR1 SGHRS, CDR2 YFSETQ. CDR3 sequence (DNA): TGCGCCAGCAGCCTCCGGGACAGGGGGTACGAGCAGTACTTC. Amino acids: CASSLRDRGYEQYF.

The chain couples TRBV5-1 to TRBJ2-7, with D possibly TRBD2 on 6 matching bases. V was cut by 0 bases and J by 4 bases, with 14 bases left in between. Germline CDR1 SGHRS, CDR2 YFSETQ. The length of the CDR3 is 15 residues. The CDR3 DNA sequence: TGCGCCAGCAGCTTGGAGGGCGGGACTCTTTACGAGCAGTACTTC. Its translation is CASSLEGGTLYEQYF.